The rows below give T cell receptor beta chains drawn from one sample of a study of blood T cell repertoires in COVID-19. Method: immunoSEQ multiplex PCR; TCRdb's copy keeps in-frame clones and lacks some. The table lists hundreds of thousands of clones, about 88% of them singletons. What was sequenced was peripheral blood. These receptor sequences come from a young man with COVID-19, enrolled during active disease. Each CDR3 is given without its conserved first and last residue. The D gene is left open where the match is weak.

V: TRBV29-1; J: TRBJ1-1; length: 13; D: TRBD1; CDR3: SVRPGGRVDTEAF
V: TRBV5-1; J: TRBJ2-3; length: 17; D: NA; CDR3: ASSLFRAGERRSTDTQY
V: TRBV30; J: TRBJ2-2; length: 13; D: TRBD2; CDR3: AWRVAGVNTGELF
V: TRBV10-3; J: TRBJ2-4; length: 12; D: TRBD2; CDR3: ATGTSGGKNIQY
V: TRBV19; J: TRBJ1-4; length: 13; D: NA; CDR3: ASEQGPATNEKLF
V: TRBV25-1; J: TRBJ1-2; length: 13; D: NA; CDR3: ASSEPSGGDYGYT
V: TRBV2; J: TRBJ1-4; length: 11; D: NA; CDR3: ASKLRQFEKLF
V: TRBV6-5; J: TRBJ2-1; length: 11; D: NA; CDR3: ASTNRLGNEQF
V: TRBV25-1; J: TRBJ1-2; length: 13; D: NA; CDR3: ASSEFGGWGGGYT
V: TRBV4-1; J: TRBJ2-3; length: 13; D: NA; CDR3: ASSRRSQPDNTQY
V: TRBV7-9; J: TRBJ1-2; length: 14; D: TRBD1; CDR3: ASSKQGLKVNYGYT
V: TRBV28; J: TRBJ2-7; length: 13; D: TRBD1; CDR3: ASSTRQGPAGEQY
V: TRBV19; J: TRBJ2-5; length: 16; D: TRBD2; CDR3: ASSFLPALAGVLETQY
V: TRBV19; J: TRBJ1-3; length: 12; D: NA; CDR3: ASSRVPSGNTIY
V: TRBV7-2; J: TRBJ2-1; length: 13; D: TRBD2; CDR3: ASSLGVVAGREQF
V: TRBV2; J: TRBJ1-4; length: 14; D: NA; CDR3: ASSEIPGHHNEKLF
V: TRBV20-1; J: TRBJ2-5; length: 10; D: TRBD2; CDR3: SASLAEETQY
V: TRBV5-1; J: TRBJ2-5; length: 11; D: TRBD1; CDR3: ASRGTGKETQY
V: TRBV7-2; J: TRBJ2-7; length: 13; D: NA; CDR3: ASSLRGSTHYEQY
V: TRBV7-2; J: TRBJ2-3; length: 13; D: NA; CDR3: ASTPISVATDTQY
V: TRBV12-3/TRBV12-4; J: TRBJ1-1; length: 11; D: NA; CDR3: ASSLGPHTEAF
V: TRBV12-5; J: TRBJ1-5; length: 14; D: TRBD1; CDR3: ASGLVLGQGNQPQH
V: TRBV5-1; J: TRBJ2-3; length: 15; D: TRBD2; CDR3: ASSVAGLPRGTDTQY
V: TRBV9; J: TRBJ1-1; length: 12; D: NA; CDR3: ASSLRPGLTEAF
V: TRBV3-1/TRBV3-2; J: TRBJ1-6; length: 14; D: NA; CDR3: ASSQWGQGEKSPLH
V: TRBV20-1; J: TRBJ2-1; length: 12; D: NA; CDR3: SASQGGNYNEQF
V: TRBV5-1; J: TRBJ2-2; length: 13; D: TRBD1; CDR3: ASSLGQGSTGELF
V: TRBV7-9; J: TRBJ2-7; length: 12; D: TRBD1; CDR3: ASSHRDRADEQY
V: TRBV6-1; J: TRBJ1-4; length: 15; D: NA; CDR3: ASSEALGRTGGVKLF
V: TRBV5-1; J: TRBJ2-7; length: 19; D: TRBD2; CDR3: ASSLEARWLEIAGGLSEQY
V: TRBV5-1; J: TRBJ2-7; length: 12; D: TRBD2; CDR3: ASSSGTSGNEQY
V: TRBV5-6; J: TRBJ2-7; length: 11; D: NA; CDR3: ASRVGGYYEQY
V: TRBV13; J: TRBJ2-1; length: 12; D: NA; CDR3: ASSHPDRNNEQF
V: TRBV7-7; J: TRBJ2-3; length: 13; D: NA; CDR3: ASSLQARYTDTQY
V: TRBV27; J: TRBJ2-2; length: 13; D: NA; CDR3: ASSYRDYGLGELF
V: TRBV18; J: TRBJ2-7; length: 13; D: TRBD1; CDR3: ASSPSWTGVGEKY
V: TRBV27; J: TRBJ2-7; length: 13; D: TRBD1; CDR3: ASSFGTGITYEQY
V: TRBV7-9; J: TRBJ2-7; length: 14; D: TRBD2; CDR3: ASSPTLASGRHEQY
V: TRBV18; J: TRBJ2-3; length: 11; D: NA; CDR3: ASSLIRGEMQY
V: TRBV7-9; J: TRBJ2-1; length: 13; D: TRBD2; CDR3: ASSSLGTSGSRLF
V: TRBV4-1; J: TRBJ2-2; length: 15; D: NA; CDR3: ASSQDSMTSMAGELF
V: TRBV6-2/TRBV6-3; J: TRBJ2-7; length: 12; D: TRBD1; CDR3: ASSFGTGLREQY
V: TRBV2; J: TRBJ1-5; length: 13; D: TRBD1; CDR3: ASTPGQTLIQPQH
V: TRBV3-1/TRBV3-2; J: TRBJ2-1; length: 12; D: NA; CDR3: ASSPRPGANEQF
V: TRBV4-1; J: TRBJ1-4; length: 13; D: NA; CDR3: ASSQRQSTNEKLF
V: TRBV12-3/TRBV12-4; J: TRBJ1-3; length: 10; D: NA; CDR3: ASGHSGNTIY
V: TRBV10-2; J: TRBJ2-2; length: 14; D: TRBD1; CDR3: ASTQDRGHGGGELF
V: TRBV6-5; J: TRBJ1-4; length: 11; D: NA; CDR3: ASKTGVNEKLF
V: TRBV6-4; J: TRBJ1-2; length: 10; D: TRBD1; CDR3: ASRGTGAGYT
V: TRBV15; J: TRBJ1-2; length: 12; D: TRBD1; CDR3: ATMTGDPPYGYT
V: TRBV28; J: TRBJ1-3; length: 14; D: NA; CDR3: ASSPHPKSSGNTIY
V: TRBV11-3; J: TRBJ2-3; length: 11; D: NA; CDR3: ASSPQGGDTQY
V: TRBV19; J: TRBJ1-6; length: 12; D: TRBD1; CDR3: ASSMGTGSSPLH
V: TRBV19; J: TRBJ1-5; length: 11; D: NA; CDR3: ASSQGINQPQH
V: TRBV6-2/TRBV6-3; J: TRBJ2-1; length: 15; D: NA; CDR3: ASSYPPSWGVINEQF
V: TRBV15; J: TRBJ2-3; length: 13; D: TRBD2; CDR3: ATSRDSGRKDTQY
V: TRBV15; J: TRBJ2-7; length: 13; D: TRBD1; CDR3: ATSRTGVRSYEQY
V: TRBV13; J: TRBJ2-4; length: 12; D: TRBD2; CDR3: ASSLGASGDIQY
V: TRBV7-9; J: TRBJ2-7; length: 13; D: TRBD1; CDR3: ASSLAGQDVYEQY
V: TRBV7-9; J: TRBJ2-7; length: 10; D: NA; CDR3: ASSFKPHEQY